The 20 T cell receptor beta chains in this list originate from one sample, sequenced in a study of control samples from healthy donors and cancer patients. Repertoires were generated with immunoSEQ multiplex PCR, while TCRdb's copy carries only in-frame clones and drops some. Seen here are some 37,000 clones, approximately 90% observed once, and the top ten hold around 3.9%. The sequenced sample was blood. The receptors come from a woman in her forties or fifties in good health.

The chain is built from TRBV7-2 and TRBJ2-2; 7 positions match TRBD1. Per germline, CDR1 SGHTA and CDR2 FQGNSA. The CDR3 totals 14 residues. V lost 6 bases and J lost 6; bases outside the gene matches: 7. CDR3 amino acids: CASSRDSGPGELFF. CDR3 nucleotide sequence: TGTGCCAGCAGTCGGGACAGCGGACCCGGGGAGCTGTTTTTT.

The chain joins TRBV6-1 to TRBJ1-2, with TRBD1 as a possible D gene (5 bases). The CDR3 covers 16 residues. V dropped 4 bases and J dropped 4 bases, with 19 bases sitting between them. CDR1 MNHNS and CDR2 SASEGT come from the germline V gene. CDR3 region: CASSGGGAAGSYGYTF. DNA of the CDR3: TGTGCCAGCAGTGGAGGTGGGGCTGCAGGGTCCTATGGCTACACCTTC.

The chain carries TRBV5-8 and TRBJ1-5; possibly TRBD1 for D (6 bases). Germline lookup yields CDR1 SGHTS and CDR2 YDEGEE. The CDR3 is 14 residues long. V dropped 7 bases and J dropped 6 bases, with 17 bases sitting between them. CDR3 in amino acids: CASSGAGGTQPQHF. The CDR3 DNA is TGTGCCAGCTCCGGGGCTGGGGGCACTCAGCCCCAGCATTTT.

The rearrangement uses TRBV30 and TRBJ1-1; weak D call: TRBD1 (5 bases). This CDR3 has 13 amino acids. CDR1 is GTSNPN and CDR2 is SVGIG in the germline V gene (reference sequence). V was trimmed by 5 bases and J by 3 bases, leaving 13 bases between them. Here the CDR3 reads CAWRLGGDTEAFF. The CDR3 DNA reads as TGTGCCTGGCGGCTTGGGGGGGACACTGAAGCTTTCTTT.

This clone is a singleton in its sample. The chain uses TRBV7-2 and TRBJ2-1; no definite D call. The V end lost 1 base, the J end lost 5 bases, and 12 bases lay between the germline ends. The CDR3 is 15 amino acids. CDR1 SGHTA and CDR2 FQGNSA come from the germline V gene. CDR3 in amino acids: CASSLVSRADNEQFF. CDR3 nucleotides: TGTGCCAGCAGCTTAGTAAGTAGGGCCGACAATGAGCAGTTCTTC.

Turning to this clone: It is unclear where the CDR3 begins or ends on the DNA, so no DNA is shown, and the CDR3 is as TCRdb lists it. The V and J genes are TRBV7-5 and TRBJ1-2. TRBV7-5 is shown as a pseudogene. Ends included, the CDR3 has 18 residues. The CDR3 spells CVRSLAWGFGTQGHGYTF.

This clone showed up just a few times. This same CDR3 is encoded by further DNA sequences in the sample. The chain combines TRBV6-2 or TRBV6-3 with TRBJ1-1; D possibly corresponds to TRBD1 (6 bases). Germline lookup yields CDR1 MNHEY and CDR2 SVGEGT. The CDR3 covers 14 residues. The V and J ends lost 2 bases and 8 bases respectively, with 15 bases between them. The CDR3 DNA reads TGTGCCAGCAGTTACGCAGGGGACCTGGGAGAAGCTTTCTTT. Translating it yields CASSYAGDLGEAFF.

The CDR3 here is CASSGATKWANYGYTF. The CDR3 DNA sequence: TGTGCCAGCAGTGGCGCCACCAAGTGGGCTAACTATGGCTACACCTTC. The rearrangement joins TRBV2 to TRBJ1-2; D gene ambiguous. Trimming pared 4 bases from V and 0 bases from J, leaving 15 bases between. This CDR3 is 16 amino acids long. Germline CDR1 and CDR2: SNHLY and FYNNEI.

V and J are TRBV28 and TRBJ1-6, with D possibly being TRBD1 (6 bases). The CDR3 length is 13 residues. The V gene's germline CDR1 is MDHEN and CDR2 SYDVKM. Between the trimmed V and J ends, which lost 2 bases and 9 bases, there was a span of 8 bases. The DNA for the CDR3 is TGTGCCAGCAGTTTACAGGGGATTTCACCCCTCCACTTT. Its translation is CASSLQGISPLHF.

The V call is TRBV7-9, the J call TRBJ2-5, with D perhaps matching TRBD2 (5 bases). The CDR3 has 15 amino acids. Germline CDR1 reads SEHNR; CDR2 reads FQNEAQ (reference sequence). V was clipped by 2 bases and J by 4 bases, with 14 bases between them. This CDR3 is CASSLWTRGRETQYF. CDR3 DNA sequence: TGTGCCAGCAGCTTATGGACCCGGGGAAGAGAGACCCAGTACTTC.

Only one count was recorded for this clone. This chain connects TRBV7-2 to TRBJ1-2; 8 nucleotides line up with TRBD1. This CDR3 contains 16 residues. The ends lost 5 bases at V and 0 bases at J; junction bases unmatched: 8. Germline V lookup: CDR1 SGHTA, CDR2 FQGNSA. The CDR3 here is CASSLLGQGANYGYTF. In DNA form, the CDR3 reads TGTGCCAGCAGCCTACTTGGACAGGGAGCTAACTATGGCTACACCTTC.

This clone has a single count. This rearrangement joins TRBV19 to TRBJ1-1, with a tentative D call TRBD1 (5 bases). V was clipped by 4 bases and J by 4 bases, with 10 bases between them. Germline V gene data show CDR1 as LNHDA and CDR2 as SQIVND (reference sequence). The CDR3 length is 13 residues. The DNA for the CDR3 is TGTGCCAGTAGTAAGGGGCAGAGCACTGAAGCTTTCTTT. Its translation: CASSKGQSTEAFF.

J is TRBJ2-5 and V is TRBV6-6; D gene uncertain. The CDR3 is 11 residues long. V dropped 7 bases and J dropped 1 base, with 4 bases sitting between them. Germline V CDR1 and CDR2: MNHNY, SVGAGI (reference sequence). CDR3 in amino acids: CASTFQETQYF. Here the CDR3 DNA reads TGTGCCAGCACGTTCCAAGAGACCCAGTACTTC.

J is TRBJ1-4 and V is TRBV7-2; a possible D gene is TRBD1 (6 bases). V shed 0 bases and J shed 7 bases, with 12 bases lying between them. The CDR3 contains 15 residues. Germline V gives CDR1 SGHTA, CDR2 FQGNSA. This CDR3 reads CASSLAGGRFEKLFF. CDR3 DNA: TGTGCCAGCAGCTTAGCTGGGGGGCGTTTTGAAAAACTGTTTTTT.

The rearrangement joins TRBV5-4 to TRBJ1-5; D not certain. The V and J ends lost 2 bases and 4 bases respectively, with 7 bases between them. The CDR3 spans 13 residues. Germline lookup yields CDR1 SGHNT and CDR2 YYREEE (reference sequence). The CDR3 reads CASSFEGNQPQHF. The CDR3 DNA reads as TGTGCCAGCAGCTTTGAAGGTAATCAGCCCCAGCATTTT. Drawing the rest from reference TRBV5-4 and TRBJ1-5, the complete variable domain is ETGVTQSPTHLIKTRGQQVTLRCSSQSGHNTVSWYQQALGQGPQFIFQYYREEENGRGNFPPRFSGLQFPNYSSELNVNALELDDSALYLCASSFEGNQPQHFGDGTRLSIL.

The chain carries TRBV6-5 and TRBJ1-2; D not resolved. CDR1 MNHEY and CDR2 SVGAGI come from the germline V gene. This CDR3 has 12 amino acids. Trimming took 5 bases from V and 8 from J, leaving 12 bases between them. CDR3 in amino acids: CASSTGSWGYTF. The DNA of the CDR3 is TGTGCCAGCAGTACCGGGAGTTGGGGCTACACCTTC.

This sequence joins TRBV27 and TRBJ1-2; D possibly corresponds to TRBD1 (6 bases). Trimming removed 9 bases at V and 6 bases at J, with 23 bases between. Germline-derived CDR1 and CDR2 are MNHEY and SMNVEV (reference sequence). The CDR3 totals 15 residues. CDR3 in amino acids: CARLGRGGLVDGYTF. DNA for the CDR3: TGTGCCAGGCTAGGTCGGGGGGGCTTGGTGGATGGCTACACCTTC.

This chain joins TRBV2 and TRBJ1-2; D perhaps matches TRBD1 (5 bases). This CDR3 comprises 14 residues. Germline assignment: CDR1 SNHLY and CDR2 FYNNEI. V was cut by 7 bases and J by 3 bases, with 15 bases left in between. CDR3 coding DNA: TGTGCCAGCAAAGGAGCAGAGGGGTACTATGGCTACACCTTC. Translating gives CASKGAEGYYGYTF.

The gene calls are TRBV3-1 (or the pseudogene TRBV3-2) and TRBJ1-1; no clear D. V dropped 4 bases and J dropped 1 base, with 16 bases sitting between them. CDR3 size: 16 residues. CDR1 is LGHDT, CDR2 YNNKEL, per germline (reference sequence). CDR3 coding DNA: TGTGCCAGCAGCCCCGGCGGGGTAGGGAGGAACACTGAAGCTTTCTTT. This gives the protein CASSPGGVGRNTEAFF.

The chain carries TRBV12-3 or TRBV12-4 and TRBJ1-1; 7 nucleotides line up with TRBD1. The CDR3 is 13 amino acids. V was clipped by 4 bases and J by 8 bases; unmatched bases: 7. The CDR3 bases are TGTGCCAGCAGTTCCGACAGGGCCGTGGAAGCTTTCTTT. This gives the protein CASSSDRAVEAFF.